The T cell receptor beta chain described here comes from a study of T cell repertoires in cytomegalovirus infection. Looking at the study overall: As its CMV epitopes, the study selected recently identified HLA-C-restricted and well-studied HLA-B-restricted targets.

Germline lookup yields CDR1 SEHNR and CDR2 FQNEAQ (reference sequence). This CDR3 contains 16 residues. Trimming cost V 2 bases and J 0 bases, with 11 bases left between them. As for this clonotype: The antigen is not known.

MiXCR was run by TCRdb on the reads, yielding one entry per CDR3 protein. Among roughly 920,000 distinct CDR3 sequences listed, roughly a third were seen once. The genes are TRBV7-9 and TRBJ1-3; D might be TRBD1 (5 bases). The receptor was isolated from a human donor in good health (CMV status not recorded). Some clones in this sample may be carry-over from other donors' samples. The sequencing used cultured CD8+ T cells from PBMCs, collected from culture after CMV antigen stimulation. The CDR3 protein is CASSLYPGPSGNTIYF. CDR3 coding DNA: TGTGCCAGCAGCTTATATCCAGGGCCCTCTGGAAACACCATATATTTT.